This T cell receptor beta chain was captured by sequencing in a study of beta chain features in type 1 diabetes. Study in general: Cells sorted and examined across all samples totaled approximately 100,000,000.

Comment on this clone: Its antigen is currently unknown.

J was trimmed by 3 bases and V by 0 bases; bases with no gene match: 5. This CDR3 has 16 amino acids. Per germline, CDR1 SGHRS and CDR2 YFSETQ. Averaging approximately 110 mL, one heparinised blood draw came from each individual donor. The authors reverse transcribed all of the isolated RNA, so sequencing captured expressed TCRB transcripts. Assay used: immunoSEQ multiplex PCR; TCRdb lists only in-frame clones, some missing. The table lists 300,000 to 350,000 clones, around 9% of them singletons. Points from the study as a whole: The study found moderately but significantly shorter TCRB CDR3s in all four CD4+ subsets of Type 1 diabetes patients. Individuals with type 1 diabetes displayed fewer insertions and more deletions at VDJ junctions.

The sample taken for sequencing was central memory CD4+ T cells from blood. This sequence originates from a man aged 25 to 45 with type 1 diabetes. The chain employs TRBV5-1 and TRBJ2-3; TRBD2 matches 9 bases. This CDR3 is CASSLVPTSGTDTQYF. The CDR3 nucleotides read TGCGCCAGCAGCTTGGTTCCGACTAGCGGTACAGATACGCAGTATTTT.